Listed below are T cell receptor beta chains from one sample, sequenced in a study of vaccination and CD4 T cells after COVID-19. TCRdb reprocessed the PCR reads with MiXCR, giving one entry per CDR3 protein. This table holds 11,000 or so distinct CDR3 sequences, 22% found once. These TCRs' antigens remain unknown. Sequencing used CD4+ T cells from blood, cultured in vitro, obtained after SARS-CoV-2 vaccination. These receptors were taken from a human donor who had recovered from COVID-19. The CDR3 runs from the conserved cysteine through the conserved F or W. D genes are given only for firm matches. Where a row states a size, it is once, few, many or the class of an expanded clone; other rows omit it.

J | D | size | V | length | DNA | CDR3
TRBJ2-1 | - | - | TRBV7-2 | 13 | TGTGCCAGCAGCTTAAAGACGGGGGCTGAGCAGTTCTTC | CASSLKTGAEQFF
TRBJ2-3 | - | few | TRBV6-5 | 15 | TGTGCCAGCAGTTACCGGGCCGCCTACACAGATACGCAGTATTTT | CASSYRAAYTDTQYF
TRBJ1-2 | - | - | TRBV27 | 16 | TGTGCCAGCAGTTTAAGCTATTATCGGAACCACTATGGCTACACCTTC | CASSLSYYRNHYGYTF
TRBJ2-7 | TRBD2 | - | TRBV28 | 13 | TGTGCCAGTTTTGCGGGGGGCAGATACGAGCAGTACTTC | CASFAGGRYEQYF
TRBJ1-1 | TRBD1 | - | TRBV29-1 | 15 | TGCAGCGTTCCAACCGGGACAGGGGGAAACACTGAAGCTTTCTTT | CSVPTGTGGNTEAFF
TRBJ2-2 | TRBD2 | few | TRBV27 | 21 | TGTGCCAGCAGCCAAGGACGGAGACTAGCGGGAGCCCAAAGTGGTTCCGGGGAGCTGTTTTTT | CASSQGRRLAGAQSGSGELFF
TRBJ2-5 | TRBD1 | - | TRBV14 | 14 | TGTGCCAGCAGCACGGGACAGGTTGGAGAGACCCAGTACTTC | CASSTGQVGETQYF
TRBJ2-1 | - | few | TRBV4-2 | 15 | TGTGCCAGCAGCCAAGATCGACTTAACTACAATGAGCAGTTCTTC | CASSQDRLNYNEQFF
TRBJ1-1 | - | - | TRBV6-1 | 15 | TGTGCCAGCCGGGTCTTCGGTACTACTAACACTGAAGCTTTCTTT | CASRVFGTTNTEAFF
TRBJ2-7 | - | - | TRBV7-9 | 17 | TGTGCCAGCAGCTCCACAGGTGGGGGGGCCCCCTCCGACGAGCAGTACTTC | CASSSTGGGAPSDEQYF
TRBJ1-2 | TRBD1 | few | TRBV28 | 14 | TGTGCCAGCAGTTTATCAGGGGGGGTTGGTGGCTACACCTTC | CASSLSGGVGGYTF
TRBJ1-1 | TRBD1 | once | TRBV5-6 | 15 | TGTGCCAGCAGCTATACAGGGGGCTATTTCACTGAAGCTTTCTTT | CASSYTGGYFTEAFF
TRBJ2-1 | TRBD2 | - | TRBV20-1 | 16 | TGCAGTGCTCTGAGTGGACTAGCGGGATGGTCATATGAGCAGTTCTTC | CSALSGLAGWSYEQFF
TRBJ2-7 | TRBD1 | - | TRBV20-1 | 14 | TGCAGTGCCCCTGGGACAGGGGACTCCTACGAGCAGTACTTC | CSAPGTGDSYEQYF
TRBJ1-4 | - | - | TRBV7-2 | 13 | TGTGCCAGCAGCTTAGGGGAGTATGGAAAACTGTTTTTT | CASSLGEYGKLFF
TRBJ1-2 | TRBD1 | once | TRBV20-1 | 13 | TGCAGTGCCCAGGGACAGGATTTCTATGGCTACACCTTC | CSAQGQDFYGYTF
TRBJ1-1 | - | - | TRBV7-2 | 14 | TGTGCCAGCAGCCCGGGACAAATGAACACTGAAGCTTTCTTT | CASSPGQMNTEAFF
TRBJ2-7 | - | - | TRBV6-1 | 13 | TGTGCCAGCACGGTCGGGCTAATCTACGAGCAGTACTTC | CASTVGLIYEQYF
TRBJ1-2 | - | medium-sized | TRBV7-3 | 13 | TGTGCCAGCAGCCCTGGCGGGGGCGGGGGCTACACCTTC | CASSPGGGGGYTF
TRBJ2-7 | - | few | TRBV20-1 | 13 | TGCAGTGCTAGAGATACCCAGGGGCACGAGCAGTACTTC | CSARDTQGHEQYF
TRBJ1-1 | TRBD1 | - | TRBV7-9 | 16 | TGTGCCAGCAGCTTACGGGGACAGGGAAGGCCCACTGAAACTTTCTTT | CASSLRGQGRPTETFF
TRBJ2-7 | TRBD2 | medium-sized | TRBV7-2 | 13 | TGTGCCAGCAGCTTAGCGCGGATAGCGGGCCCGTACTTC | CASSLARIAGPYF
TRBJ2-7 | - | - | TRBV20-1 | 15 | TGCAGTGCTAGAGGTGTAATAGCGGTCTCCTACGAGCAGTACTTC | CSARGVIAVSYEQYF
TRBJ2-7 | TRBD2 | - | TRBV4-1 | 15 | TGCGCCAGCAGCCTCATAACTAGCGGATCCTACGAGCAGTACTTC | CASSLITSGSYEQYF
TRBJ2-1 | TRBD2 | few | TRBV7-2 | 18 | TGTGCCAGCAGCTTGCAGGGAGGACTAGCGGGGGGGACGAATGAGCAGTTCTTC | CASSLQGGLAGGTNEQFF
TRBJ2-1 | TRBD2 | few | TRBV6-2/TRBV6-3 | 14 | TGTGCCAGCAGAGGACTAGCGGGAGCCGCTGAGCAGTTCTTC | CASRGLAGAAEQFF
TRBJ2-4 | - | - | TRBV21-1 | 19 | TGTGCCAGCAGCATTGCGGCCCCGTTTGAGATGGGGGCCAAAAACATTCAGTACTTC | CASSIAAPFEMGAKNIQYF
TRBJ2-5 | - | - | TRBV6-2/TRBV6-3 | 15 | TGTGCCAGCAGTTACGGCGGAGTTGGTGTGAGAGCCCAGTACTTC | CASSYGGVGVRAQYF
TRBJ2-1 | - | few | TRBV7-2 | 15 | TGTGCCAGCAGCCCGAAGTCCTCTCGTACCAATGAGCAGTTCTTC | CASSPKSSRTNEQFF
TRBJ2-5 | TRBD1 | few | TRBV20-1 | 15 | TGCAGTGCGACACCGGGACAGGGGACGAGGGAGACCCAGTACTTC | CSATPGQGTRETQYF
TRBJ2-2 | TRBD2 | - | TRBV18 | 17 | TGTGCCAGCTCACCGGGCCAAGGACTAGCGGGAGACGGGGAGCTGTTTTTT | CASSPGQGLAGDGELFF
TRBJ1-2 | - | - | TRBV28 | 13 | TGTGCCAGCAGTTTATCGACGGATTATGGCTACACCTTC | CASSLSTDYGYTF
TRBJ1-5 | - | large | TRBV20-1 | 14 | TGCAGTGCTAGTGGGGGTCTTAGCAATCAGCCCCAGCATTTT | CSASGGLSNQPQHF
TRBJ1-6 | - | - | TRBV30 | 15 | TGTGCCTGGGTTGCCGGGAGCTCCTATAATTCACCCCTCCACTTT | CAWVAGSSYNSPLHF